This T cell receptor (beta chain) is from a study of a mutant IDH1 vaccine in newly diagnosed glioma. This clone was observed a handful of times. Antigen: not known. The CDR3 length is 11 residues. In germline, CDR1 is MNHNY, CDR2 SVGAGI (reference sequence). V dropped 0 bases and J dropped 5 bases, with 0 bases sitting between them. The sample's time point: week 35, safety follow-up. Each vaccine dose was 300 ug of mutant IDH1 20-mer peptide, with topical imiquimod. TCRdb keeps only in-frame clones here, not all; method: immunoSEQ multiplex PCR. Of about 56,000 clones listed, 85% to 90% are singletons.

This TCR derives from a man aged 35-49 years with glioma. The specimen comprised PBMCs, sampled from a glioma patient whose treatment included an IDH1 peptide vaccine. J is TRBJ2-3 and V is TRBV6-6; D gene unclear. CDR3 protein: CASSYSDTQYF. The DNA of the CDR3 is TGTGCCAGCAGTTACTCAGATACGCAGTATTTT.